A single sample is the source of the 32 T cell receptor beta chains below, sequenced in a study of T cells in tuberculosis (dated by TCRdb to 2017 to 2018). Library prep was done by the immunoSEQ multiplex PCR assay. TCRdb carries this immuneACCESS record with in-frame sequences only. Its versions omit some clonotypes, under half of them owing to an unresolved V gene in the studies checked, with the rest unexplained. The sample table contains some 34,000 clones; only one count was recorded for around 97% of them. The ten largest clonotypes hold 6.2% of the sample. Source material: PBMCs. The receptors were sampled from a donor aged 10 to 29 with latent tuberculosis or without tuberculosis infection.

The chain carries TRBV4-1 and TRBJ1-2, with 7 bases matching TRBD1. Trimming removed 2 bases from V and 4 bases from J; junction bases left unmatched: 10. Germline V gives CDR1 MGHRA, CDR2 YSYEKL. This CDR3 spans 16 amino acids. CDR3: CASSQPRDSRGYGYTF. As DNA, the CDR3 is TGCGCCAGCAGCCAACCCCGGGACAGCCGGGGCTATGGCTACACCTTC.

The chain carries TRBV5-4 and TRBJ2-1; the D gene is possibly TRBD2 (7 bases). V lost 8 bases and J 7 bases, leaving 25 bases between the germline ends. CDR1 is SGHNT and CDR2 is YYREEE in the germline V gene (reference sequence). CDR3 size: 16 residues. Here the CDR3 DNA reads TGTGCCAGTAGCACACCACGGAGGGGGGGGACGAATGAGCAGTTCTTC. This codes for CASSTPRRGGTNEQFF.

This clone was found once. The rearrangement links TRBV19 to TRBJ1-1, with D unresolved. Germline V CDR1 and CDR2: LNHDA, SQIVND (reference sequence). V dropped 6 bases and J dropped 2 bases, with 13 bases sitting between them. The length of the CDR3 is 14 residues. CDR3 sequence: CASSKTGENTEAFF. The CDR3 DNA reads TGTGCCAGTAGCAAGACCGGGGAAAACACTGAAGCTTTCTTT. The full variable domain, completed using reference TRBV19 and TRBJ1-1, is DGGITQSPKYLFRKEGQNVTLSCEQNLNHDAMYWYRQDPGQGLRLIYYSQIVNDFQKGDIAEGYSVSREKKESFPLTVTSAQKNPTAFYLCASSKTGENTEAFFGQGTRLTVV.

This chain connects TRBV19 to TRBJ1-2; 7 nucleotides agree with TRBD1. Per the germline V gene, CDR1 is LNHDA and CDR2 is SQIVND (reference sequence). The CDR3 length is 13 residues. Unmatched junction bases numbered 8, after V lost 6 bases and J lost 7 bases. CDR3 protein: CASRTGYAGGYTF. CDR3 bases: TGTGCCAGTAGGACAGGGTACGCTGGTGGCTACACCTTC.

The CDR3, as DNA: TGTGCCAGTAGGGGACAGGGGGCGGATAGAAGTCAGCCCCAGCATTTT. Its protein product is CASRGQGADRSQPQHF. J is TRBJ1-5 and V is TRBV19, with TRBD1 matching 12 bases. Germline CDR1 LNHDA, CDR2 SQIVND (reference sequence). The V gene end was trimmed by 6 bases and the J gene end by 6 bases; junction bases not matched to a gene: 9. This CDR3 region has 16 residues. The complete variable domain, with remaining parts taken from reference TRBV19 and TRBJ1-5, reads DGGITQSPKYLFRKEGQNVTLSCEQNLNHDAMYWYRQDPGQGLRLIYYSQIVNDFQKGDIAEGYSVSREKKESFPLTVTSAQKNPTAFYLCASRGQGADRSQPQHFGDGTRLSIL.

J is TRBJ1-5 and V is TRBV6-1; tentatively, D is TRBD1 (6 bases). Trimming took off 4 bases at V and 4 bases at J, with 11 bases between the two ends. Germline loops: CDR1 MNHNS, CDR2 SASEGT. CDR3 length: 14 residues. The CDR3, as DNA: TGTGCCAGCAGTGCTACAGGGCGTAATCAGCCCCAGCATTTT. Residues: CASSATGRNQPQHF.

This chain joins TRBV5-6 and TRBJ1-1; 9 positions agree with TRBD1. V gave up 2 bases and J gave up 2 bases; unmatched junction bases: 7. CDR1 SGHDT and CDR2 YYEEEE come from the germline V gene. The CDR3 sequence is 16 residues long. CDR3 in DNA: TGTGCCAGCAGCTTAACAGGGGGCGGGAAAAACACTGAAGCTTTCTTT. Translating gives CASSLTGGGKNTEAFF.

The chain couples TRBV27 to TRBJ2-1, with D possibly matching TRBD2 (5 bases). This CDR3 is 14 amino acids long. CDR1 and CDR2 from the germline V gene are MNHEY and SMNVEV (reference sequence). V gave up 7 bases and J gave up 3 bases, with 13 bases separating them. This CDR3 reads CASTSGSLYNEQFF. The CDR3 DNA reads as TGTGCCAGCACTTCGGGATCCCTCTACAATGAGCAGTTCTTC.

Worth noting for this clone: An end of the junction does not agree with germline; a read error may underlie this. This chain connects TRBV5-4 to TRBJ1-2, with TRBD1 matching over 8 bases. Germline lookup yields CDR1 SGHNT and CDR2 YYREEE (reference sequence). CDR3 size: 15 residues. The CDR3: CASSLPQGQGNGYTF. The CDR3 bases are TGTGCCAGTAGCTTGCCTCAAGGACAGGGCAATGGCTACACCTTC.

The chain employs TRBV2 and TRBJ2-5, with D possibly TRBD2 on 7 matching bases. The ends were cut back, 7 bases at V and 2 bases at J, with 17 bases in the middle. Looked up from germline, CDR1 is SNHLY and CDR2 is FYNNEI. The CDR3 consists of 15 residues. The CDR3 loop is CASTRRGGPQETQYF. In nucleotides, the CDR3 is TGTGCCAGCACTAGGAGGGGGGGGCCGCAAGAGACCCAGTACTTC.

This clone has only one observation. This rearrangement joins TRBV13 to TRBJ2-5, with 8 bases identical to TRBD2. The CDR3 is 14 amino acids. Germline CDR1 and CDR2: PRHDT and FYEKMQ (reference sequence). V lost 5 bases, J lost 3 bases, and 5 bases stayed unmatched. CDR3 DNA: TGTGCCAGCAGCCTGACTAGCGAGGAAGAGACCCAGTACTTC. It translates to CASSLTSEEETQYF. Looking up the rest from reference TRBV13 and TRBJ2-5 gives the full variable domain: AAGVIQSPRHLIKEKRETATLKCYPIPRHDTVYWYQQGPGQDPQFLISFYEKMQSDKGSIPDRFSAQQFSDYHSELNMSSLELGDSALYFCASSLTSEEETQYFGPGTRLLVL.

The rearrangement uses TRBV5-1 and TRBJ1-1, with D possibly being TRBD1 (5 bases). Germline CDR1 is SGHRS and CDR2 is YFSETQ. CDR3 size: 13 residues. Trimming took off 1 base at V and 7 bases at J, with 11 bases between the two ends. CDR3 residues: CASSLRGSSEAFF. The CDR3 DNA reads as TGCGCCAGCAGCTTGAGGGGTTCGAGTGAAGCTTTCTTT.

CDR3 in amino acids: CATSRGDRGLSNSYEQYF. The DNA for the CDR3 is TGTGCCACCAGCAGAGGGGACAGGGGTCTGTCCAACTCCTACGAGCAGTACTTC. This chain joins TRBV15 and TRBJ2-7; TRBD1 agrees at 10 bases. The CDR3 spans 18 residues. Germline CDR1 and CDR2: LNHNV and YYDKDF (reference sequence). V lost 1 base to trimming and J lost 0 bases; unmatched junction nucleotides: 9.

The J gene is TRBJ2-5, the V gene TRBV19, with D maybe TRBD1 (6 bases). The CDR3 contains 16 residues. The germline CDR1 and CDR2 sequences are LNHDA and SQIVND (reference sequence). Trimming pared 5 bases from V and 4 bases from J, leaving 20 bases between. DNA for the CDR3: TGTGCCAGTAGTCCCCGAGTTTCTCAGGGGCGAGAGACCCAGTACTTC. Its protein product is CASSPRVSQGRETQYF. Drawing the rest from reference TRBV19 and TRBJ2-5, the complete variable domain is DGGITQSPKYLFRKEGQNVTLSCEQNLNHDAMYWYRQDPGQGLRLIYYSQIVNDFQKGDIAEGYSVSREKKESFPLTVTSAQKNPTAFYLCASSPRVSQGRETQYFGPGTRLLVL.

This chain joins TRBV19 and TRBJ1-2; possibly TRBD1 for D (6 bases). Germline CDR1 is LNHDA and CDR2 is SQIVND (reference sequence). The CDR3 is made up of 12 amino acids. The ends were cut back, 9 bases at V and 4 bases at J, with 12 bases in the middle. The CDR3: CASEQGIYGYTF. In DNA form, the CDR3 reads TGTGCCAGCGAACAGGGAATCTATGGCTACACCTTC.

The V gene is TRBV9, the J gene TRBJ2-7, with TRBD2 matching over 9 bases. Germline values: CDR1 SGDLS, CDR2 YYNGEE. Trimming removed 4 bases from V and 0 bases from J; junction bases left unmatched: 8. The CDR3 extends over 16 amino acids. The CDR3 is CASSLHPTSGSYEQYF. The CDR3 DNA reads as TGTGCCAGCAGCCTCCACCCGACTAGCGGCTCCTACGAGCAGTACTTC.

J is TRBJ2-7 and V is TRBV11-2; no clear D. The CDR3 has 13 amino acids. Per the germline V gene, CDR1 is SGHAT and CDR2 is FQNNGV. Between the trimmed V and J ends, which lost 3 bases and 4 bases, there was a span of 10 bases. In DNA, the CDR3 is TGTGCCAGCAGCTTCGAGGATTCGTACGAGCAGTACTTC. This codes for CASSFEDSYEQYF.

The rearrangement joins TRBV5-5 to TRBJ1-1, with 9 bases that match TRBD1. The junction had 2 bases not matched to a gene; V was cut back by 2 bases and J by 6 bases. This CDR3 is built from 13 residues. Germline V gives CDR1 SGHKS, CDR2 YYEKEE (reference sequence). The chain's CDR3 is CASSLQGAAEAFF. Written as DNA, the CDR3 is TGTGCCAGCAGCTTACAGGGGGCGGCTGAAGCTTTCTTT.

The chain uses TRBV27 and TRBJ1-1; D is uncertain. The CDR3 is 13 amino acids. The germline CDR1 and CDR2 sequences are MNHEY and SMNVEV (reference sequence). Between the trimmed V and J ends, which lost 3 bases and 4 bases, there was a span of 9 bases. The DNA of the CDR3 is TGTGCCAGCAGTTTGGTCAGAGGCACTGAAGCTTTCTTT. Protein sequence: CASSLVRGTEAFF.

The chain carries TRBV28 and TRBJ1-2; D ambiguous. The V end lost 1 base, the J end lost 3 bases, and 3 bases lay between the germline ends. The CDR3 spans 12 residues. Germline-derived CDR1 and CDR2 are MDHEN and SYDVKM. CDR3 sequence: CASSLSDYGYTF. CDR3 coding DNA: TGTGCCAGCAGTTTATCCGACTATGGCTACACCTTC.

CDR3 coding DNA: TGCAGCGTTGAGGTCCGCGGCTCTGGGGCCAACGTCCTGACTTTC. As protein: CSVEVRGSGANVLTF. J is TRBJ2-6 and V is TRBV29-1; D is unclear. Trimming left V 3 bases short and J 0 bases short, with 9 bases between. This CDR3 comprises 15 residues. The germline CDR1 and CDR2 sequences are SQVTM and ANQGSEA.

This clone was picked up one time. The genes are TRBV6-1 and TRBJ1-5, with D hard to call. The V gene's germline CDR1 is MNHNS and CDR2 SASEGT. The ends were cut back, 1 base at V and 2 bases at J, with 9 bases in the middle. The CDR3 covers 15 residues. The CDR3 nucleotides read TGTGCCAGCAGTGAAGGGGCGAGGGGCAATCAGCCCCAGCATTTT. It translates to CASSEGARGNQPQHF.

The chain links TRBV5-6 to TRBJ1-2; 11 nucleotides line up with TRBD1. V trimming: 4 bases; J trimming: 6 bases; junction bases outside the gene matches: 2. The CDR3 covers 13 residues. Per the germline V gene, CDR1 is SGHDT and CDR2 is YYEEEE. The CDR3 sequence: CASSGTGGDGYTF. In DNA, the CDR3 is TGTGCCAGCAGCGGGACAGGGGGAGATGGCTACACCTTC.

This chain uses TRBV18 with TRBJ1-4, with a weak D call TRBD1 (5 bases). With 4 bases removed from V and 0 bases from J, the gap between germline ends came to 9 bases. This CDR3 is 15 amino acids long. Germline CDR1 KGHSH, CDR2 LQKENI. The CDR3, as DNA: TGTGCCAGCTCACTACAACAGGCAACTAATGAAAAACTGTTTTTT. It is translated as CASSLQQATNEKLFF. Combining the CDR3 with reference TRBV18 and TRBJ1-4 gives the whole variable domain NAGVMQNPRHLVRRRGQEARLRCSPMKGHSHVYWYRQLPEEGLKFMVYLQKENIIDESGMPKERFSAEFPKEGPSILRIQQVVRGDSAAYFCASSLQQATNEKLFFGSGTQLSVL.

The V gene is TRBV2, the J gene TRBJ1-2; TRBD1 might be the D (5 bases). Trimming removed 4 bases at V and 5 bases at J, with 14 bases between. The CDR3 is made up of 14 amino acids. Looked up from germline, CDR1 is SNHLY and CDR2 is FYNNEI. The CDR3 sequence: CASSAGEGRYGYTF. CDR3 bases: TGTGCCAGCAGTGCGGGGGAAGGAAGATATGGCTACACCTTC. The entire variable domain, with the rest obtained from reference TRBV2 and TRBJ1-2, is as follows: EPEVTQTPSHQVTQMGQEVILRCVPISNHLYFYWYRQILGQKVEFLVSFYNNEISEKSEIFDDQFSVERPDGSNFTLKIRSTKLEDSAMYFCASSAGEGRYGYTFGSGTRLTVV.

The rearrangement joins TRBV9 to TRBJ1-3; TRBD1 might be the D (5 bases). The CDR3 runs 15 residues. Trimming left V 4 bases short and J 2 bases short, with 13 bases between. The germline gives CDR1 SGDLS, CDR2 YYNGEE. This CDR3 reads CASSPQGYTGNTIYF. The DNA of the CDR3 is TGTGCCAGCAGCCCCCAGGGATATACTGGAAACACCATATATTTT.

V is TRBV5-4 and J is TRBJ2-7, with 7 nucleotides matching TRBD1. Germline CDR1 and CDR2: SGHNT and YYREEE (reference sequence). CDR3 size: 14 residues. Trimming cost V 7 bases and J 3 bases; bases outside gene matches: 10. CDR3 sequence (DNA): TGTGCCAGCGGCAGTGGGACAGATGACTACGAGCAGTACTTC. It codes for CASGSGTDDYEQYF.

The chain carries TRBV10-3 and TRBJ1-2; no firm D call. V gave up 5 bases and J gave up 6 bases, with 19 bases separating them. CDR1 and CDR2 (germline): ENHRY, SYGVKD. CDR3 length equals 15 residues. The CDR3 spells CAISNSGGLRDGYTF. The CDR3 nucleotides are TGTGCCATCAGTAACTCAGGAGGTCTGAGGGATGGCTACACCTTC.

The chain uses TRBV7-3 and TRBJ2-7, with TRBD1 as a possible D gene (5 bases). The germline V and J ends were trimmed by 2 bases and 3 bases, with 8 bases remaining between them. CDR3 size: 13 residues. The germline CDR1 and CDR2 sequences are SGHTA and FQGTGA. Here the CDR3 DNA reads TGTGCCAGCAGCTTAGACAGCAACTACGAGCAGTACTTC. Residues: CASSLDSNYEQYF.

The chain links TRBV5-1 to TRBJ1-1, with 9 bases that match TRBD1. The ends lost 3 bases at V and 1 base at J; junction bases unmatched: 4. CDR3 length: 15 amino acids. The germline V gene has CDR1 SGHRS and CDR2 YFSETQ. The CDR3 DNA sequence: TGCGCCAGCAGCTACAGGACAGGGGAGAACACTGAAGCTTTCTTT. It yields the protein CASSYRTGENTEAFF.

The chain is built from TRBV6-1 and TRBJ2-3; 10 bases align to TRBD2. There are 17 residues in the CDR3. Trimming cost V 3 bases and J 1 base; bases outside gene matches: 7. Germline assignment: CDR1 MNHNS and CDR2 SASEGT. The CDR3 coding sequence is TGTGCCAGCAGTGACTATTTAGCGGGGGGACGCACAGATACGCAGTATTTT. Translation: CASSDYLAGGRTDTQYF.

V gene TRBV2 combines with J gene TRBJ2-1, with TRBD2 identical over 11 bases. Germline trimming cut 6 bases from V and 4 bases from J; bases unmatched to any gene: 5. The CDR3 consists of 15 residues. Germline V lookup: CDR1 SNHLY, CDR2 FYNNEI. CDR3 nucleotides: TGTGCCAGCAGCGGGACTAGCGGAAAATACAATGAGCAGTTCTTC. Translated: CASSGTSGKYNEQFF.